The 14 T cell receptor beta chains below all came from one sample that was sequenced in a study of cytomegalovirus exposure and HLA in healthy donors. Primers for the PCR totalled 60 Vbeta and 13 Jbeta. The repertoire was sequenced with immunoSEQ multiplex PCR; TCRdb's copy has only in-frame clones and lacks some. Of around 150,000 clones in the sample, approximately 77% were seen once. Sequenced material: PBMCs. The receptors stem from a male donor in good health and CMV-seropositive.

This chain's CDR3 is CASSIRTGGGEQYF. The CDR3 region has the DNA TGTGCCAGCAGCATCCGGACAGGGGGCGGCGAGCAGTACTTC. V gene TRBV11-2 combines with J gene TRBJ2-7; 11 bases align to TRBD1. The J segment lost 6 bases and the V segment lost 5 bases, leaving 6 bases of the junction unmatched. This CDR3 is 14 amino acids long. Per germline, CDR1 SGHAT and CDR2 FQNNGV. Full variable domain (outside the CDR3, taken from reference TRBV11-2 and TRBJ2-7): EAGVAQSPRYKIIEKRQSVAFWCNPISGHATLYWYQQILGQGPKLLIQFQNNGVVDDSQLPKDRFSAERLKGVDSTLKIQPAKLEDSAVYLCASSIRTGGGEQYFGPGTRLTVT.

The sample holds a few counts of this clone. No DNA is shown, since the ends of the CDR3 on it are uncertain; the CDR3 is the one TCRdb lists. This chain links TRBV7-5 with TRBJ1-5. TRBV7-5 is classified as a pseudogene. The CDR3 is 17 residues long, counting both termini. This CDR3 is CARSLGVALGSNQPQHF.

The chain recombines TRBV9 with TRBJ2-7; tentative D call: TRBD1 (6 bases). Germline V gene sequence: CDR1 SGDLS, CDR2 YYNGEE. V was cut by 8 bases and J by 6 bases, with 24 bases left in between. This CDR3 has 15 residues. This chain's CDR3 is CASSPGGQYSVEQYF. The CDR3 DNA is TGTGCCAGTAGCCCTGGAGGACAGTATAGTGTCGAGCAGTACTTC.

This chain's CDR3 is CASSASGGETQYF. The CDR3 DNA follows: TGTGCCAGCAGCGCCTCCGGGGGGGAGACCCAGTACTTC. V is TRBV7-2 and J is TRBJ2-5; 7 positions agree with TRBD2. The CDR3 totals 13 residues. The trim removed 5 bases at V and 5 bases at J, leaving 5 bases unmatched. The germline V gene encodes CDR1 SGHTA and CDR2 FQGNSA.

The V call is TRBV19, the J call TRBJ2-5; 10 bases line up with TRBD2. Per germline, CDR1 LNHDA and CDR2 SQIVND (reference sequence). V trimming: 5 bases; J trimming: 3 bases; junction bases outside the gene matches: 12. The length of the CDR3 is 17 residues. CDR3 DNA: TGTGCCAGTAGTGCCGACAGGTACACTAGCGGGGAAGAGACCCAGTACTTC. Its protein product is CASSADRYTSGEETQYF.

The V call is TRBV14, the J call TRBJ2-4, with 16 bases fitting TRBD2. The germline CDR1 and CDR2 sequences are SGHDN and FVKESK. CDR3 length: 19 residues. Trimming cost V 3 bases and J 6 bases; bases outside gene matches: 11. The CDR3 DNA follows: TGTGCCAGCAGCCATGTTGGGACTAGCGGGGGGGCCGGGGGAAACATTCAGTACTTC. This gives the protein CASSHVGTSGGAGGNIQYF.

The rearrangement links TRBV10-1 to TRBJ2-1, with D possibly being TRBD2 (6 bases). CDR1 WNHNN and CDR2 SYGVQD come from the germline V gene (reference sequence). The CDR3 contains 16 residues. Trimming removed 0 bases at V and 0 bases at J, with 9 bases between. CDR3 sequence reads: CASSESIGSSYNEQFF. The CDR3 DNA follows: TGCGCCAGCAGTGAGTCGATCGGGAGCTCCTACAATGAGCAGTTCTTC.

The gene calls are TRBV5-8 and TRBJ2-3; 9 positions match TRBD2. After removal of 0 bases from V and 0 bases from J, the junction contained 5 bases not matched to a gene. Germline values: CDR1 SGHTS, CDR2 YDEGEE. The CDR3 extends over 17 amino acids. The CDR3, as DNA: TGTGCCAGCAGCTTGGGGTGGCTAGCGGGGAGCACAGATACGCAGTATTTT. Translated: CASSLGWLAGSTDTQYF. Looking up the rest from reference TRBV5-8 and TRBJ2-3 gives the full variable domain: EAGVTQSPTHLIKTRGQQATLRCSPISGHTSVYWYQQALGLGLQFLLWYDEGEERNRGNFPPRFSGRQFPNYSSELNVNALELEDSALYLCASSLGWLAGSTDTQYFGPGTRLTVL.

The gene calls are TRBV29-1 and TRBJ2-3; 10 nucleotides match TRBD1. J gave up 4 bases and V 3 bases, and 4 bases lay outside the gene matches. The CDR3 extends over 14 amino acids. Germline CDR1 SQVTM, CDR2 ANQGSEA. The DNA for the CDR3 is TGCAGCGTTGATCGAGACAGGGGGCCAGATACGCAGTATTTT. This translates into CSVDRDRGPDTQYF.

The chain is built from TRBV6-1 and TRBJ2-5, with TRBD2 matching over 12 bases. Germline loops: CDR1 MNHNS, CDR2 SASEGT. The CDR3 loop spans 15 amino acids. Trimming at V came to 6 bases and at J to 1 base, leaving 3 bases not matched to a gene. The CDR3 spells CASSPTSGGQETQYF. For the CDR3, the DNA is TGTGCCAGCAGCCCGACTAGCGGGGGCCAAGAGACCCAGTACTTC.

In DNA form, the CDR3 reads TGTGCCAGCAGCCGAGGGGGCAGTGGGGCCAACGTCCTGACTTTC. Translation: CASSRGGSGANVLTF. The chain links TRBV7-3 to TRBJ2-6; 7 bases fit TRBD1. Germline CDR1 reads SGHTA; CDR2 reads FQGTGA. The CDR3 loop spans 15 amino acids. The V segment lost 5 bases and the J segment 3 bases; nucleotides outside the gene matches: 4.

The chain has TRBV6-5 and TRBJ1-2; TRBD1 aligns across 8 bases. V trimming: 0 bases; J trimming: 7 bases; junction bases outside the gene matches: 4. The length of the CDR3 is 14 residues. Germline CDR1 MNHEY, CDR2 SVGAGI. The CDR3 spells CASSYSITGGGYTF. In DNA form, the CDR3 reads TGTGCCAGCAGTTACTCGATAACAGGGGGTGGCTACACCTTC.

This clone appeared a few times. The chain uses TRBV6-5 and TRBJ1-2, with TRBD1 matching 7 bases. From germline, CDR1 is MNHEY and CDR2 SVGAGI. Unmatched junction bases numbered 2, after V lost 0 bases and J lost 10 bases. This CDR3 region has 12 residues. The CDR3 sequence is CASSYSTGFYTF. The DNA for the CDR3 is TGTGCCAGCAGTTACTCGACAGGGTTCTACACCTTC.

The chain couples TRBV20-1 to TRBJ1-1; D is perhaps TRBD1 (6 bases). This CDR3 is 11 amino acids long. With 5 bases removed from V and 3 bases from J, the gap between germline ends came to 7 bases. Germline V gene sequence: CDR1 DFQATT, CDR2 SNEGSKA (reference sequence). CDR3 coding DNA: TGCAGTGCTCACAGGGACACTGAAGCTTTCTTT. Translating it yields CSAHRDTEAFF.